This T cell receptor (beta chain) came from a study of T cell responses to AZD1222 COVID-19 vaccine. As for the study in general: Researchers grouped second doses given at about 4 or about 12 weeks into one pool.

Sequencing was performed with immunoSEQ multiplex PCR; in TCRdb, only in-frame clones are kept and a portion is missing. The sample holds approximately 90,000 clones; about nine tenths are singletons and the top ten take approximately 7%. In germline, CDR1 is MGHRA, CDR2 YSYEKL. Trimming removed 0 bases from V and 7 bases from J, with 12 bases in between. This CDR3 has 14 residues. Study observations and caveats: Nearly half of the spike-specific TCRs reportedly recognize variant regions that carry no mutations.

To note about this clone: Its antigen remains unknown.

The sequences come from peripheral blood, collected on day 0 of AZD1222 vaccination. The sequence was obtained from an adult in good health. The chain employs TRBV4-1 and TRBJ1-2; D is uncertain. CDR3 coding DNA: TGCGCCAGCAGCCAAGAAGGAGGAGGGTTTGGCTACACCTTC. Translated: CASSQEGGGFGYTF.